The 11 T cell receptor beta chains in this list originate from one sample, sequenced in a study of T cells after yellow fever vaccination. Via MiXCR, TCRdb re-called the 5' RACE reads, giving one row per CDR3 protein. The sample has a few hundred thousand distinct CDR3 sequences; approximately 8% are singletons. Material: PBMCs, obtained about 49 days after the first yellow fever vaccination. These receptors came from a man aged 18-30 years who received the YFV17D yellow fever vaccine.

This clonotype was observed a few times. The rearrangement uses TRBV7-2 and TRBJ1-5, with D possibly matching TRBD1 (5 bases). The CDR3 runs 14 residues. V was clipped by 4 bases and J by 6 bases, with 13 bases between them. Germline V gives CDR1 SGHTA, CDR2 FQGNSA. DNA of the CDR3: TGTGCCAGCAGCTCCTCATCCGGGGGTCAGCCCCAGCATTTT. Translated: CASSSSSGGQPQHF.

CDR3: CATSARTGARVEAFF. CDR3 coding DNA: TGTGCCACCAGTGCTCGAACAGGGGCGAGGGTTGAAGCTTTCTTT. The chain combines TRBV24-1 with TRBJ1-1; 7 bases are shared with TRBD1. Looked up from germline, CDR1 is KGHDR and CDR2 is SFDVKD. The V gene end was trimmed by 5 bases and the J gene end by 7 bases; junction bases not matched to a gene: 12. CDR3 length: 15 residues.

This clonotype has at least ten counts. J is TRBJ2-5 and V is TRBV12-3 or TRBV12-4, with unresolved D. The V and J ends lost 4 bases and 2 bases respectively, with 11 bases between them. The CDR3 has 14 amino acids. The CDR3, as DNA: TGTGCCAGCAGTTCCTTGAACAGACAAGAGACCCAGTACTTC. The encoded protein is CASSSLNRQETQYF.

This clonotype was seen a few times. The chain is built from TRBV2 and TRBJ2-3; D possibly corresponds to TRBD2 (6 bases). Germline V CDR1 and CDR2: SNHLY, FYNNEI. V gave up 4 bases and J gave up 5 bases, with 10 bases separating them. The CDR3 has 13 amino acids. The chain's CDR3 is CASSVWRGDTQYF. In nucleotides, the CDR3 is TGTGCCAGCAGTGTTTGGAGGGGAGATACGCAGTATTTT. The full variable domain, in which reference TRBV2 and TRBJ2-3 provide the parts outside the CDR3, is EPEVTQTPSHQVTQMGQEVILRCVPISNHLYFYWYRQILGQKVEFLVSFYNNEISEKSEIFDDQFSVERPDGSNFTLKIRSTKLEDSAMYFCASSVWRGDTQYFGPGTRLTVL.

This sequence joins TRBV4-1 and TRBJ1-2; D is possibly TRBD1 (5 bases). The germline V gene encodes CDR1 MGHRA and CDR2 YSYEKL. The CDR3 has 16 residues. The germline V and J ends were trimmed by 5 bases and 2 bases, with 18 bases remaining between them. The CDR3 loop is CASSYPGTAFNYGYTF. The CDR3 nucleotides are TGCGCCAGCAGCTACCCCGGGACGGCATTCAACTATGGCTACACCTTC.

The rearrangement joins TRBV6-2 or TRBV6-3 to TRBJ2-2; weak D call: TRBD1 (5 bases). V lost 6 bases and J 0 bases, leaving 11 bases between the germline ends. The germline V gene encodes CDR1 MNHEY and CDR2 SVGEGT. This CDR3 spans 15 amino acids. CDR3 protein: CASSYGHPNTGELFF. The CDR3 nucleotides read TGTGCCAGCAGCTACGGACATCCGAACACCGGGGAGCTGTTTTTT.

The count of this clonotype is one. This chain links TRBV7-9 with TRBJ2-5, with D perhaps matching TRBD1 or TRBD2 (5 bases each). Looked up from germline, CDR1 is SEHNR and CDR2 is FQNEAQ (reference sequence). This CDR3 spans 15 amino acids. V dropped 5 bases and J dropped 5 bases, with 18 bases sitting between them. The CDR3 sequence is CASSPVPWGGETQYF. CDR3 sequence (DNA): TGTGCCAGCAGCCCGGTCCCTTGGGGCGGGGAGACCCAGTACTTC.

The chain has TRBV2 and TRBJ2-2; D is unclear. This CDR3 is 13 amino acids long. V lost 2 bases and J 7 bases, leaving 8 bases between the germline ends. Germline values: CDR1 SNHLY, CDR2 FYNNEI. Here the CDR3 DNA reads TGTGCCAGCAGTGAAAGGCGGAACGGGGAGCTGTTTTTT. Its protein product is CASSERRNGELFF.

This clonotype appeared once. With a much larger clone just one base away, this may be a read error. The rearrangement links TRBV6-2 or TRBV6-3 to TRBJ2-2, with D perhaps assigned TRBD1 or TRBD2 (5 bases each). The CDR3 length is 15 residues. Germline lookup yields CDR1 MNHEY and CDR2 SVGEGT. The chain's CDR3 is CAGREPGTDTGELFF. CDR3 nucleotide sequence: TGTGCCGGCAGAGAGCCCGGGACGGACACCGGGGAGCTGTTTTTT.

The rearrangement joins TRBV7-9 to TRBJ2-1, with TRBD1 matching over 7 bases. Germline CDR1 SEHNR, CDR2 FQNEAQ (reference sequence). The CDR3 has 13 residues. The V gene end was trimmed by 0 bases and the J gene end by 7 bases; junction bases not matched to a gene: 0. The CDR3 coding sequence is TGTGCCAGCAGCTTAGCACAGGGGAATGAGCAGTTCTTC. As protein: CASSLAQGNEQFF.

V and J are TRBV19 and TRBJ2-3, with D unclear. The ends were cut back, 1 base at V and 1 base at J, with 9 bases in the middle. Germline CDR1 LNHDA, CDR2 SQIVND (reference sequence). The CDR3 length is 15 residues. The DNA for the CDR3 is TGTGCCAGTAGTATAGTACACGGTCGCACAGATACGCAGTATTTT. Encoded protein: CASSIVHGRTDTQYF.